A selection of T cell receptor beta chains follows, all from one sample in a study of cytomegalovirus exposure and HLA in healthy donors. Sequencing was performed with immunoSEQ multiplex PCR; in TCRdb, only in-frame clones are kept and a portion is missing. The sample has a few hundred thousand clones, 70% to 90% seen once; the top ten hold around 0.8%. The sequencing input was PBMCs. These TCRs come from a woman younger than 35 in good health and CMV-seronegative. CDR3s include the opening cysteine and the closing phenylalanine or tryptophan. D genes are given only for firm matches. The size entry is marked missing in some rows and otherwise reads once, few, many or a size class.

v_gene,abundance,d_gene,j_gene,CDR3aa,CDR3nt
TRBV19,.,TRBD1,TRBJ1-1,CASKLTGQGNTEAFF,TGTGCCAGTAAACTAACCGGACAGGGTAACACTGAAGCTTTCTTT
TRBV2,once,.,TRBJ1-2,CASKAQPAVESYGYTF,TGTGCCAGCAAGGCCCAACCGGCGGTCGAGTCCTATGGCTACACCTTC
TRBV18,.,.,TRBJ2-7,CASSVAPPPYEQYF,TGTGCCAGCTCCGTAGCGCCCCCCCCCTACGAGCAGTACTTC
TRBV11-2,.,TRBD1,TRBJ2-7,CASSSGTGIDEQYF,TGTGCCAGCAGCTCCGGGACAGGGATCGACGAGCAGTACTTC
TRBV2,.,.,TRBJ1-5,CASTVGDTNQPQHF,TGTGCCAGCACCGTGGGGGACACCAATCAGCCCCAGCATTTT
TRBV5-6,.,TRBD2,TRBJ2-1,CASSLVAGGGIEQFF,TGTGCCAGCAGCTTGGTGGCGGGAGGGGGTATTGAGCAGTTCTTC
TRBV5-1,.,.,TRBJ2-1,CASSLGEYYNEQFF,TGCGCCAGCAGCTTGGGGGAGTACTACAATGAGCAGTTCTTC
TRBV19,.,.,TRBJ1-2,CASGSGTNYGYTF,TGTGCCAGCGGGTCCGGGACTAACTATGGCTACACCTTC
TRBV6-1,.,TRBD1,TRBJ1-2,CASSATGGNYGYTF,TGTGCCAGCAGTGCGACAGGGGGGAACTATGGCTACACCTTC
TRBV7-2,.,TRBD1,TRBJ2-5,CASSLGTGGSETQYF,TGTGCCAGCAGCTTAGGAACAGGGGGCTCGGAGACCCAGTACTTC
TRBV29-1,.,TRBD2,TRBJ2-7,CSVRGLAVYEQYF,TGCAGCGTAAGGGGACTAGCTGTCTACGAGCAGTACTTC
TRBV4-1,.,TRBD1,TRBJ1-1,CASSQAGTVLKNTEAFF,TGCGCCAGCAGCCAGGCCGGGACAGTCCTTAAGAACACTGAAGCTTTCTTT
TRBV4-2,.,.,TRBJ1-4,CASSQVGSEKLFF,TGTGCCAGCAGCCAAGTCGGGAGTGAAAAACTGTTTTTT
TRBV4-2,.,TRBD2,TRBJ2-1,CASSQEGEAGGYNEQFF,TGTGCCAGCAGCCAAGAGGGGGAAGCGGGAGGGTACAATGAGCAGTTCTTC